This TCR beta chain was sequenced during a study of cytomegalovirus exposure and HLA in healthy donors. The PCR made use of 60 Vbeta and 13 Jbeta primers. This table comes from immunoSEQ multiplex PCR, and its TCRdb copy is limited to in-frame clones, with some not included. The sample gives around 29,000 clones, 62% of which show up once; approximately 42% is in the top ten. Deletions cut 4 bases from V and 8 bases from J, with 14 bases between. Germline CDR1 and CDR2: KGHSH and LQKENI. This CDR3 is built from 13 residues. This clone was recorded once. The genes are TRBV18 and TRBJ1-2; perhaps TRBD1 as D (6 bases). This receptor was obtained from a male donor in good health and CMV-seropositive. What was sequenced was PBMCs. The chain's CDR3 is CASSLAGAGGYTF. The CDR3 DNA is TGTGCCAGCTCACTCGCGGGGGCAGGCGGCTACACCTTC.